The present T cell receptor (beta chain) was sequenced within a study of beta chain features in type 1 diabetes. Findings of the study overall: Type 1 diabetes patients showed fewer insertions and more deletions at VDJ junctions. All four CD4+ subsets of Type 1 diabetes patients contained TCRB CDR3s that were moderately but significantly shorter. Equally in patients and controls, PCR might preferentially amplify shorter templates.

What was sequenced were expressed TCRB transcripts, since all of the isolated RNA had been reverse transcribed. This table comes from immunoSEQ multiplex PCR, and its TCRdb copy is limited to in-frame clones, with some not included. The data show 500,000 to 850,000 clones, with about 14% seen just once and 0.035% to 0.045% held by the top ten. This clone was picked up a small number of times. Its specificity is not known. Germline values: CDR1 SGHVS, CDR2 FQNEAQ. The CDR3 has 16 amino acids. Trimming left V 3 bases short and J 2 bases short, with 16 bases between. The sequenced sample was naive CD4+ T cells from blood. The rearrangement uses TRBV7-8 and TRBJ1-2, with no clear D. The receptor was isolated from a man between 18 and 35 years old with type 1 diabetes. The CDR3 sequence: CASSLIGPNPNYGYTF. The CDR3 DNA is TGTGCCAGCAGCTTGATAGGACCGAATCCGAACTATGGCTACACCTTC.